This record concerns one T cell receptor beta chain sequence. What it binds is not known. This sample's TCRbeta library carried unique molecular identifier barcodes. A single record per CDR3 protein comes from TCRdb applying MiXCR to the PCR reads. This table holds approximately 800,000 distinct CDR3 sequences, roughly 15% found once. This CDR3 is 14 amino acids long. Trimming left V 2 bases short and J 4 bases short, with 12 bases between. Per germline, CDR1 SGHRS and CDR2 YFSETQ. These data are taken from a study of T-cell reconstitution after alpha-beta-depleted transplantation in children. Study-wide results and limits: Several hundred graft clones that had expanded were reportedly the source of alpha-beta T cells about two months after transplant.

The clonotype was recovered from a male patient younger than 18 who had a stem cell transplant for acute lymphoblastic leukemia, so the T cells may come from the graft donor. The chain is built from TRBV5-1 and TRBJ1-2, with unresolved D. The material sequenced was PBMCs, mostly from graft donor cells, taken 360 days after TCRalphabeta/CD19-depleted stem cell transplant. CDR3 region: CASSFRTASYGYTF. The CDR3 DNA reads as TGCGCCAGCAGCTTCCGGACGGCCTCCTATGGCTACACCTTC. The full variable domain, with the rest looked up from reference TRBV5-1 and TRBJ1-2, is KAGVTQTPRYLIKTRGQQVTLSCSPISGHRSVSWYQQTPGQGLQFLFEYFSETQRNKGNFPGRFSGRQFSNSRSEMNVSTLELGDSALYLCASSFRTASYGYTFGSGTRLTVV.